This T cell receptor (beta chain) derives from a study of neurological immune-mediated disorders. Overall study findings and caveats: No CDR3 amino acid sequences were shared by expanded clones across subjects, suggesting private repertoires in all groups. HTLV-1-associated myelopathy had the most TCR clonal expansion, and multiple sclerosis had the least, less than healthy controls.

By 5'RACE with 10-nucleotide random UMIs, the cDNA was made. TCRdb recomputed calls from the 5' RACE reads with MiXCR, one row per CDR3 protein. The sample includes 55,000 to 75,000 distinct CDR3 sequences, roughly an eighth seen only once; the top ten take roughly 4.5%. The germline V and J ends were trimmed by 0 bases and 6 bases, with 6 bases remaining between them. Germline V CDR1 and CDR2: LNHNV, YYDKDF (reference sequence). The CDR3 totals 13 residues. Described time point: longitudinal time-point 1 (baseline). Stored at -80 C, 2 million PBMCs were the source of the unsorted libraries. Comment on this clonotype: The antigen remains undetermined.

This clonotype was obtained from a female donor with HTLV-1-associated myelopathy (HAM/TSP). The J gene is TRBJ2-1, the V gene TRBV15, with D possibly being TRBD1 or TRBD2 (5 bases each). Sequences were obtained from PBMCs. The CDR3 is CATSRDGGNEQFF. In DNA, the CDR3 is TGTGCCACCAGCAGAGATGGGGGCAATGAGCAGTTCTTC. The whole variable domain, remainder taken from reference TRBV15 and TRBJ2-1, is DAMVIQNPRYQVTQFGKPVTLSCSQTLNHNVMYWYQQKSSQAPKLLFHYYDKDFNNEADTPDNFQSRRPNTSFCFLDIRSPGLGDTAMYLCATSRDGGNEQFFGPGTRLTVL.